Described below is a single TCR beta chain sequence and its context. Antigen unknown. This sample stems from a study of T cell responses to AZD1222 COVID-19 vaccine. Findings of the study overall: At study baseline, merely roughly 6 AZD1222 recipients were seropositive. Donors skewed white British and female; clonal diversity was possibly underestimated. Two doses of AZD1222 preceded a rise in Spike-specific TCR breadth and depth.

Trimming took 6 bases from V and 2 from J, leaving 11 bases between them. The CDR3 covers 13 residues. Per the germline V gene, CDR1 is SGDLS and CDR2 is YYNGEE. Using immunoSEQ multiplex PCR, the repertoire was profiled, and TCRdb retains in-frame clones only, with some absent. Altogether approximately 100,000 clones are present, roughly 90% being singletons, with the ten largest covering roughly 4.5%. The sequence derives from an adult in good health. V gene TRBV9 combines with J gene TRBJ1-2; no reliable D call. The material was peripheral blood, obtained on day 0 of AZD1222 vaccination. The CDR3 reads CASNRDGNYGYTF. The CDR3 coding sequence is TGTGCCAGCAACCGAGACGGAAACTATGGCTACACCTTC.